This T cell receptor (beta chain) originates from a study of shared clonotypes between healthy human individuals. Study-level background: For every donor, three CD4 naive, three CD4 memory, two CD8 naive and one CD8 memory plates were used.

V lost 3 bases, J lost 7 bases, and 6 bases lay in between. There are 11 residues in the CDR3. Germline loops: CDR1 GTSNPN, CDR2 SVGIG (reference sequence). About this clone: Other DNA sequences of this sample code for an identical CDR3.

Original data processing: Filtering differed because ImmunoSEQ produced junction-only sequences that carried no quality scores. Repertoires were generated with immunoSEQ multiplex PCR, while TCRdb's copy carries only in-frame clones and drops some. V and J calls plus clone size are reproduced from that table; the DNA served to infer D and trimming. The data contain 2 million or so clones, roughly 94% of them singletons. Source material: naive CD4+ T cells sorted from blood. Subset noted: CD45RA+ positively selected. The rearrangement uses TRBV30 and TRBJ1-4; D is unclear. This TCR came from a man aged 18 to 30 in good health. The CDR3 loop reads CAWSRSEKLFF. Written as DNA, the CDR3 is TGTGCCTGGAGCAGAAGTGAAAAACTGTTTTTT.